The 27 T cell receptor beta chains reported below all come from one sample, sequenced in a study of OX40 agonist ivuxolimab in advanced cancers. Profiling relied on immunoSEQ multiplex PCR, and the TCRdb table lists in-frame clones only, not all of them. Seen here are about 84,000 clones, around 90% observed once, and the top ten hold 0.4% to 0.55%. The sequencing used CD4+ or CD8+ T cells sorted from blood, collected in a trial of the OX40 agonist ivuxolimab. The receptors shown here come from an adult with an advanced solid tumor such as melanoma, head and neck, liver or kidney cancer.

The rearrangement links TRBV28 to TRBJ2-5; TRBD1 might be the D (6 bases). CDR1 and CDR2 (germline): MDHEN, SYDVKM. V dropped 6 bases and J dropped 5 bases, with 19 bases sitting between them. CDR3 length: 15 residues. The CDR3 DNA reads TGTGCCAGCAGGAAAGGGACACTCTCGGAGGAGACCCAGTACTTC. It is translated as CASRKGTLSEETQYF.

V usage is TRBV19 and J usage is TRBJ2-7; the match to TRBD1 covers 9 bases. Germline CDR1 LNHDA, CDR2 SQIVND (reference sequence). The J segment lost 3 bases and the V segment lost 3 bases, leaving 6 bases of the junction unmatched. CDR3 length: 15 amino acids. CDR3 residues: CASSMTGTGLYEQYF. CDR3 coding DNA: TGTGCCAGTAGTATGACCGGGACAGGGCTCTACGAGCAGTACTTC.

The chain links TRBV6-6 to TRBJ2-7; 12 positions agree with TRBD2. The CDR3 spans 15 residues. Germline V gene data show CDR1 as MNHNY and CDR2 as SVGAGI (reference sequence). Losses at the gene ends were 5 bases for V and 0 bases for J; bases not matched to a gene: 2. CDR3 in DNA: TGTGCCAGCAGTCTAGCGGGGGGGAGCTCCTACGAGCAGTACTTC. This sequence encodes CASSLAGGSSYEQYF.

The rearrangement joins TRBV7-9 to TRBJ2-7, with TRBD1 identical over 8 bases. This CDR3 has 15 residues. J lost 2 bases, V lost 5 bases, and 8 bases had no gene match. Germline V gene lookup returns CDR1 SEHNR and CDR2 FQNEAQ (reference sequence). The CDR3 nucleotides read TGTGCCAGCAGCACCGACAGGGGAGTTCCCTACGAGCAGTACTTC. Protein product: CASSTDRGVPYEQYF.

V and J are TRBV28 and TRBJ2-5, with TRBD1 identical over 8 bases. Germline V gene data show CDR1 as MDHEN and CDR2 as SYDVKM. The CDR3 sequence is 13 residues long. The V gene end was trimmed by 5 bases and the J gene end by 4 bases; junction bases not matched to a gene: 3. CDR3 in DNA: TGTGCCAGCAGTCCAGGGGGCGCAGAGACCCAGTACTTC. Its protein is CASSPGGAETQYF.

The chain joins TRBV10-3 to TRBJ1-2; possible D gene TRBD1, 6 bases. The CDR3 spans 14 residues. Trimming pared 6 bases from V and 5 bases from J, leaving 16 bases between. Germline CDR1 reads ENHRY; CDR2 reads SYGVKD. CDR3 DNA: TGTGCCATCAGCGAAGGCGGGGGCCGGTATGGCTACACCTTC. Translated: CAISEGGGRYGYTF.

The V gene is TRBV11-3, the J gene TRBJ2-4, with D maybe TRBD1 (5 bases). The CDR3 loop spans 15 amino acids. Germline CDR1 and CDR2: SGHNT and YENEEA. V lost 3 bases and J lost 0, with 9 bases in between. This CDR3 reads CASSLRQLAKNIQYF. In DNA form, the CDR3 reads TGTGCCAGCAGCTTGAGACAGCTAGCCAAAAACATTCAGTACTTC. The full variable domain, with the rest looked up from reference TRBV11-3 and TRBJ2-4, is EAGVVQSPRYKIIEKKQPVAFWCNPISGHNTLYWYLQNLGQGPELLIRYENEEAVDDSQLPKDRFSAERLKGVDSTLKIQPAELGDSAVYLCASSLRQLAKNIQYFGAGTRLSVL.

The rearrangement links TRBV5-1 to TRBJ1-1; no firm D call. V shed 0 bases and J shed 1 base, with 10 bases lying between them. Germline-derived CDR1 and CDR2 are SGHRS and YFSETQ. The CDR3 is 15 residues long. This CDR3 reads CASSLEGLANTEAFF. Here the CDR3 DNA reads TGCGCCAGCAGCTTGGAGGGCCTAGCGAACACTGAAGCTTTCTTT.

The table lists this clone with a count of one. The genes are TRBV15 and TRBJ1-1; D unclear. The V end lost 6 bases, the J end lost 3 bases, and 8 bases lay between the germline ends. This CDR3 region has 12 residues. The germline V gene encodes CDR1 LNHNV and CDR2 YYDKDF (reference sequence). The CDR3 DNA sequence: TGTGCCACCAGTCGTAGGGACACTGAAGCTTTCTTT. Amino acid sequence: CATSRRDTEAFF.

The V and J genes are TRBV7-2 and TRBJ2-7, with 8 bases that match TRBD2. CDR1 and CDR2 (germline): SGHTA, FQGNSA. The CDR3 totals 14 residues. V lost 7 bases, J lost 6 bases, and 11 bases stayed unmatched. CDR3 sequence reads: CASTRRQAGAEQYF. CDR3 DNA sequence: TGTGCCAGCACTCGCCGACAAGCGGGGGCCGAGCAGTACTTC.

As concerns this clone: The junction departs from the called germline gene at one end, perhaps through a read error. The chain carries TRBV7-7 and TRBJ2-3, with D tentatively TRBD2 (7 bases). Germline lookup yields CDR1 SSHAT and CDR2 FNYEAQ (reference sequence). CDR3 length: 15 amino acids. CDR3 sequence (DNA): TGTGCTAGCAGCTTGGGGGGGACAATCACAGATACGCAGTATTTT. Residues: CASSLGGTITDTQYF. Supplemented by reference TRBV7-7 and TRBJ2-3, the full variable domain reads GAGVSQSPRYKVTKRGQDVTLRCDPISSHATLYWYQQALGQGPEFLTYFNYEAQPDKSGLPSDRFSAERPEGSISTLTIQRTEQRDSAMYRCASSLGGTITDTQYFGPGTRLTVL.

The chain links TRBV5-5 to TRBJ1-3, with 12 bases matching TRBD1. From germline, CDR1 is SGHKS and CDR2 YYEKEE (reference sequence). V lost 4 bases to trimming and J lost 3 bases; unmatched junction nucleotides: 8. This CDR3 spans 17 amino acids. Written as DNA, the CDR3 is TGTGCCAGCAGCGGGGACAGGGGGCAGAGGATTGGAAACACCATATATTTT. It translates to CASSGDRGQRIGNTIYF.

This chain joins TRBV11-2 and TRBJ1-2; D call uncertain. Germline CDR1 and CDR2: SGHAT and FQNNGV. V lost 1 base and J 0 bases, leaving 12 bases between the germline ends. The CDR3 is made up of 16 amino acids. The CDR3 region has the DNA TGTGCCAGCAGCTTAGCGGCAGGCCTAGCTAACTATGGCTACACCTTC. It specifies CASSLAAGLANYGYTF. Using reference TRBV11-2 and TRBJ1-2 for the parts outside the CDR3, the full variable domain is EAGVAQSPRYKIIEKRQSVAFWCNPISGHATLYWYQQILGQGPKLLIQFQNNGVVDDSQLPKDRFSAERLKGVDSTLKIQPAKLEDSAVYLCASSLAAGLANYGYTFGSGTRLTVV.

The chain has TRBV2 and TRBJ2-3; D gene ambiguous. CDR3 length: 12 amino acids. Germline CDR1 is SNHLY and CDR2 is FYNNEI. Trimming shortened V by 7 bases and J by 1 base, and 6 bases separated the two germline ends. Here the CDR3 reads CASNSGTDTQYF. Written as DNA, the CDR3 is TGTGCCAGCAACTCGGGCACAGATACGCAGTATTTT.

Only one count was recorded for this clone. The V and J genes are TRBV7-2 and TRBJ2-7, with D hard to call. CDR1 and CDR2 (germline): SGHTA, FQGNSA. V gave up 5 bases and J gave up 7 bases, with 12 bases separating them. This CDR3 is built from 12 residues. In DNA form, the CDR3 reads TGTGCCAGCAGCCCAACCGTGGGGGAGCAGTACTTC. Residues: CASSPTVGEQYF. The full variable domain, completed using reference TRBV7-2 and TRBJ2-7, is GAGVSQSPSNKVTEKGKDVELRCDPISGHTALYWYRQSLGQGLEFLIYFQGNSAPDKSGLPSDRFSAERTGGSVSTLTIQRTQQEDSAVYLCASSPTVGEQYFGPGTRLTVT.

The rearrangement uses TRBV11-2 and TRBJ2-7; D ambiguous. The germline CDR1 and CDR2 sequences are SGHAT and FQNNGV. CDR3 size: 13 residues. Trimming stripped 2 bases from V and 2 bases from J, with 7 bases between. CDR3 sequence (DNA): TGTGCCAGCAGCTTAAACGGTCCCTACGAGCAGTACTTC. Amino acids: CASSLNGPYEQYF.

V is TRBV10-3 and J is TRBJ1-5; 8 bases fit TRBD1. J was trimmed by 5 bases and V by 3 bases; bases with no gene match: 3. CDR3 size: 14 residues. From germline, CDR1 is ENHRY and CDR2 SYGVKD. CDR3 sequence: CAISDGTGHQPQHF. The CDR3 DNA follows: TGTGCCATCAGTGACGGGACAGGCCATCAGCCCCAGCATTTT.

The chain employs TRBV18 and TRBJ2-1, with 13 positions matching TRBD2. V shed 3 bases and J 2 bases; nucleotides not matched to a gene: 4. The CDR3 runs 17 residues. Germline V CDR1 and CDR2: KGHSH, LQKENI. The CDR3 DNA reads TGTGCCAGCTCACCGAGGACTAGCGGGAGCGCCTACAATGAGCAGTTCTTC. This codes for CASSPRTSGSAYNEQFF.

This chain links TRBV2 with TRBJ1-1; 9 positions agree with TRBD1. Germline V gene lookup returns CDR1 SNHLY and CDR2 FYNNEI. The CDR3 consists of 13 residues. J lost 4 bases, V lost 7 bases, and 4 bases had no gene match. The CDR3 sequence is CASKGDRVTEAFF. Here the CDR3 DNA reads TGTGCCAGCAAGGGGGACAGGGTCACTGAAGCTTTCTTT.

The chain couples TRBV4-1 to TRBJ1-1, with D possibly matching TRBD1 (6 bases). Germline CDR1 is MGHRA and CDR2 is YSYEKL. V was shortened by 0 bases and J by 7 bases, with 15 bases between the two germline ends. This CDR3 is 15 amino acids long. CDR3 nucleotides: TGCGCCAGCAGCCAAGAACGGAACAGGGATGGTGAAGCTTTCTTT. This codes for CASSQERNRDGEAFF.

In this sample, this clone turned up once. This chain joins TRBV7-8 and TRBJ1-2; no clear D gene. The germline V gene encodes CDR1 SGHVS and CDR2 FQNEAQ. V lost 2 bases, J lost 2 bases, and 15 bases lay in between. CDR3 length equals 16 residues. The CDR3, as DNA: TGTGCCAGCAGCTTATGGGCCCTCCCTACCAACTATGGCTACACCTTC. It encodes CASSLWALPTNYGYTF.

V gene TRBV7-9 combines with J gene TRBJ2-2; perhaps TRBD1 as D (6 bases). The CDR3 is 14 residues long. Germline lookup yields CDR1 SEHNR and CDR2 FQNEAQ (reference sequence). Trimming took 5 bases from V and 7 from J, leaving 14 bases between them. This chain's CDR3 is CASSVGQGIGELFF. The CDR3 DNA reads TGTGCCAGCAGCGTAGGGCAGGGGATCGGGGAGCTGTTTTTT.

V gene TRBV10-3 combines with J gene TRBJ2-6; the match to TRBD1 covers 10 bases. Germline CDR1 reads ENHRY; CDR2 reads SYGVKD. V dropped 5 bases and J dropped 0; count of bases not matched to a gene: 10. The CDR3 sequence is 19 residues long. CDR3 loop: CAISSGTGQGPSGANVLTF. The CDR3, as DNA: TGTGCCATCAGTTCGGGGACGGGACAGGGGCCCTCTGGGGCCAACGTCCTGACTTTC.

This clone appeared once. This CDR3 reads CASLPRDRGTGELFF. The CDR3 DNA sequence: TGTGCCAGCCTCCCGAGGGACAGGGGGACCGGGGAGCTGTTTTTT. The chain couples TRBV6-5 to TRBJ2-2; 11 bases are a match to TRBD1. The CDR3 loop spans 15 amino acids. Germline V lookup: CDR1 MNHEY, CDR2 SVGAGI. V was clipped by 8 bases and J by 5 bases; unmatched bases: 7.

The chain has TRBV7-2 and TRBJ2-1, with 7 positions matching TRBD1. Per germline, CDR1 SGHTA and CDR2 FQGNSA. This CDR3 region has 12 residues. Trimming at V came to 7 bases and at J to 8 bases, leaving 5 bases not matched to a gene. CDR3 in amino acids: CASNNRGYEQFF. The CDR3 coding sequence is TGTGCCAGCAACAACAGGGGTTATGAGCAGTTCTTC.

The CDR3 loop reads CASSLAPGDGRNEQYF. In nucleotides, the CDR3 is TGCGCCAGCAGCTTGGCCCCTGGGGATGGGAGGAACGAGCAGTACTTC. The rearrangement joins TRBV5-1 to TRBJ2-7, with a weak D call TRBD2 (6 bases). The germline CDR1 and CDR2 sequences are SGHRS and YFSETQ. The V gene lost 0 bases and the J gene lost 5 bases, with 18 bases spanning the gap. This CDR3 is built from 16 residues.

The chain recombines TRBV11-3 with TRBJ1-4; D might be TRBD1 (5 bases). The CDR3 runs 13 residues. CDR1 and CDR2 (germline): SGHNT, YENEEA. V lost 3 bases, J lost 16 bases, and 18 bases lay in between. CDR3 sequence: CASSLSRDHLPFF. CDR3 bases: TGTGCCAGCAGCTTGTCCAGGGACCATCTTCCGTTTTTT.